These 5 T cell receptor beta chains share one sample of origin, sequenced in a study of T cells in Graves' hyperthyroidism and ophthalmopathy. Amplification of TCR beta CDR3 regions was performed using RNA transcripts as template. A first-round RT-PCR of the TCR CDR3 used the HTBI primer set. A single record per CDR3 protein comes from TCRdb applying MiXCR to the multiplex PCR reads. The sample yields hundreds of thousands of distinct CDR3 sequences, roughly 15% seen once. The sample comprised blood. These receptors all come from a woman under 30 with Graves' hyperthyroidism.

The J gene is TRBJ1-3, the V gene TRBV12-3 or TRBV12-4, with no clear D. The CDR3 loop spans 14 amino acids. Trimming cost V 6 bases and J 6 bases, with 15 bases left between them. The CDR3 here is CASRYRKNENTIYF. The CDR3 nucleotides read TGTGCCAGCAGATATAGGAAAAATGAAAACACCATATATTTT.

The chain uses TRBV27 and TRBJ1-6, with D perhaps TRBD1 (5 bases). Trimming cost V 2 bases and J 7 bases, with 6 bases left between them. The CDR3 runs to 13 residues. Germline V gene sequence: CDR1 MNHEY, CDR2 SMNVEV (reference sequence). This chain's CDR3 is CASSLNRNSPLHF. DNA for the CDR3: TGTGCCAGCAGTTTAAACAGGAATTCACCCCTCCACTTT.

This clonotype was seen only a few times. The CDR3 loop reads CATLGPQYF. The CDR3 DNA is TGTGCCACTCTAGGTCCGCAGTACTTC. The chain has TRBV24-1 and TRBJ2-7; no clear D. V was shortened by 10 bases and J by 9 bases, with 9 bases between the two germline ends. The CDR3 sequence is 9 residues long. Germline CDR1 and CDR2: KGHDR and SFDVKD.

This clonotype was counted many times. J is TRBJ2-5 and V is TRBV28, with a weak D call TRBD2 (6 bases). The germline V gene encodes CDR1 MDHEN and CDR2 SYDVKM. Trimming stripped 7 bases from V and 1 base from J, with 16 bases between. The CDR3 length is 15 residues. The CDR3 coding sequence is TGTGCCAGCAAGGAGGGTTTCCACCTCCAAGAGACCCAGTACTTC. Protein: CASKEGFHLQETQYF.

The chain recombines TRBV10-2 with TRBJ2-2, with unresolved D. The CDR3 totals 13 residues. In germline, CDR1 is WSHSY, CDR2 SAAADI. V was trimmed by 0 bases and J by 6 bases, leaving 5 bases between them. The CDR3 region is CASSESRPGELFF. The CDR3 nucleotides read TGCGCCAGCAGTGAGTCTCGGCCCGGGGAGCTGTTTTTT.